The 22 T cell receptor beta chains in this list originate from one sample, sequenced in a study of Ad26.COV2.S vaccination and SARS-CoV-2 variants. Measured with immunoSEQ multiplex PCR; TCRdb has only the in-frame clones, and not every one. Found here are under 400,000 clones, roughly 91% of them singletons; the top ten hold roughly 3.1%. Documented treatment: some 20 received Ad26.COV2.S at low or high dose, single or two shots; about 5 received placebo; per-sample allocation not given. Specimens were obtained on day 63 following the first vaccine or placebo injection. The sequences come from peripheral blood, collected in a trial of Ad26.COV2.S vaccine versus placebo. Every receptor here comes from a person between 18 and 65 years old who received the Ad26.COV2.S COVID-19 vaccine or a placebo.

The V and J genes are TRBV18 and TRBJ2-5; TRBD1 matches 9 bases. The junction had 10 bases not matched to a gene; V was cut back by 6 bases and J by 5 bases. The CDR3 totals 15 residues. The germline gives CDR1 KGHSH, CDR2 LQKENI. The CDR3 coding sequence is TGTGCCAGCTCTCCCACAGGGGGCGGTGAGGAGACCCAGTACTTC. This sequence encodes CASSPTGGGEETQYF.

The chain is built from TRBV6-5 and TRBJ1-2; D not resolved. The CDR3 covers 12 residues. With 6 bases removed from V and 1 base from J, the gap between germline ends came to 6 bases. The V gene's germline CDR1 is MNHEY and CDR2 SVGAGI. CDR3 loop: CASRGINYGYTF. CDR3 sequence (DNA): TGTGCCAGCAGGGGGATTAACTATGGCTACACCTTC.

The CDR3 DNA follows: TGTGCCAGCAGCCAATCCCCGGACAGAGCCTACGAGCAGTACTTC. Residues: CASSQSPDRAYEQYF. The chain has TRBV4-2 and TRBJ2-7; TRBD1 might be the D (6 bases). This CDR3 is built from 15 residues. The ends were cut back, 2 bases at V and 2 bases at J, with 13 bases in the middle. Germline V gene lookup returns CDR1 LGHNA and CDR2 YNFKEQ.

V gene TRBV6-5 combines with J gene TRBJ2-3; TRBD1 agrees at 7 bases. J gave up 4 bases and V 9 bases, and 7 bases lay outside the gene matches. CDR1 MNHEY and CDR2 SVGAGI come from the germline V gene. The CDR3 loop spans 13 amino acids. CDR3 amino acids: CASSTGRADTQYF. CDR3 sequence (DNA): TGTGCCAGTTCGACAGGGCGGGCAGATACGCAGTATTTT.

This chain connects TRBV4-2 to TRBJ1-6; 10 nucleotides agree with TRBD1. The V gene's germline CDR1 is LGHNA and CDR2 YNFKEQ. The CDR3 contains 16 residues. J gave up 9 bases and V 6 bases, and 11 bases lay outside the gene matches. In nucleotides, the CDR3 is TGTGCCAGCAGGAAAACGGTCGGGACAGGGGTTTCACCCCTCCACTTT. It yields the protein CASRKTVGTGVSPLHF.

This chain joins TRBV19 and TRBJ2-7; TRBD2 agrees at 9 bases. The J segment lost 5 bases and the V segment lost 3 bases, leaving 5 bases of the junction unmatched. CDR3 size: 14 residues. Germline values: CDR1 LNHDA, CDR2 SQIVND (reference sequence). CDR3 nucleotides: TGTGCCAGTAGTATTTTCGGACTAGCGAACGAGCAGTACTTC. Translated, it gives CASSIFGLANEQYF.

The genes are TRBV5-1 and TRBJ2-5; the D is unclear. Trimming cost V 4 bases and J 5 bases, with 12 bases left between them. CDR3 length: 13 amino acids. The V gene's germline CDR1 is SGHRS and CDR2 YFSETQ. The CDR3 region has the DNA TGCGCCAGCAGCCAAGTCCTGGGGGAGACCCAGTACTTC. It specifies CASSQVLGETQYF.

This sequence joins TRBV12-5 and TRBJ2-7, with TRBD1 matching over 10 bases. The CDR3 totals 15 residues. The germline CDR1 and CDR2 sequences are LGHNT and FRNRAP. V gave up 4 bases and J gave up 4 bases; unmatched junction bases: 7. In DNA form, the CDR3 reads TGTGCTAGTGGTTCCGGACAGGGGGTTTCGTACGAGCAGTACTTC. This sequence encodes CASGSGQGVSYEQYF.

The gene calls are TRBV23-1 and TRBJ2-3; TRBD2 agrees at 13 bases. TRBV23-1 is sorted into the ORF group, with uncertain function. Trimming took 0 bases from V and 4 from J; bases not matched to a gene: 16. The CDR3 has 21 amino acids. The CDR3 coding sequence is TGCGCCAGCAGTCAATCGGGGCGGACTAGCGGGGGATATTTAGAACCAGATACGCAGTATTTT. Residues: CASSQSGRTSGGYLEPDTQYF.

The J gene is TRBJ1-6, the V gene TRBV3-1 (or the pseudogene TRBV3-2); D unresolved. The CDR3 totals 14 residues. V lost 1 base and J lost 11, with 12 bases in between. CDR1 and CDR2 from the germline V gene are LGHDT and YNNKEL (reference sequence). CDR3 in amino acids: CASSQVIGNPPLHF. The CDR3 DNA sequence: TGTGCCAGCAGCCAAGTGATTGGCAATCCACCCCTCCACTTT.

The J gene is TRBJ2-1, the V gene TRBV12-3 or TRBV12-4; TRBD1 matches 7 bases. Unmatched junction bases numbered 8, after V lost 6 bases and J lost 12 bases. The CDR3 loop spans 12 amino acids. The CDR3 DNA sequence: TGTGCCAGCAGGGCAAAGGGGGCTAGGCAGTTCTTC. Residues: CASRAKGARQFF.

The rearrangement joins TRBV11-2 to TRBJ1-5; D is possibly TRBD1 (5 bases). CDR3 size: 12 residues. Trimming removed 5 bases from V and 6 bases from J, with 8 bases in between. Germline lookup yields CDR1 SGHAT and CDR2 FQNNGV. In nucleotides, the CDR3 is TGTGCCAGCAGCACCCAGGGTCAGCCCCAGCATTTT. Protein product: CASSTQGQPQHF. Supplemented by reference TRBV11-2 and TRBJ1-5, the full variable domain reads EAGVAQSPRYKIIEKRQSVAFWCNPISGHATLYWYQQILGQGPKLLIQFQNNGVVDDSQLPKDRFSAERLKGVDSTLKIQPAKLEDSAVYLCASSTQGQPQHFGDGTRLSIL.

The chain carries TRBV27 and TRBJ1-2; no clear D. The CDR3 runs to 14 residues. Germline-derived CDR1 and CDR2 are MNHEY and SMNVEV (reference sequence). Trimming stripped 0 bases from V and 8 bases from J, with 13 bases between. This chain's CDR3 is CASSLSLGVGGYTF. In DNA form, the CDR3 reads TGTGCCAGCAGTTTATCCCTCGGGGTAGGGGGCTACACCTTC.

The genes are TRBV11-3 and TRBJ2-1; TRBD1 aligns across 9 bases. The junction had 8 bases not matched to a gene; V was cut back by 6 bases and J by 5 bases. The CDR3 contains 15 residues. The germline CDR1 and CDR2 sequences are SGHNT and YENEEA. Written as DNA, the CDR3 is TGTGCCAGCAGTTCCGGGACAGGGCGTAACAATGAGCAGTTCTTC. Its protein is CASSSGTGRNNEQFF.

For this clone: The sample has other DNA sequences that encode this CDR3 too. V gene TRBV5-1 combines with J gene TRBJ1-3; D gene uncertain. The CDR3 has 14 residues. Germline-derived CDR1 and CDR2 are SGHRS and YFSETQ. The ends were cut back, 0 bases at V and 0 bases at J, with 4 bases in the middle. The CDR3 nucleotides are TGCGCCAGCAGCTTGGGAAGCTCTGGAAACACCATATATTTT. Protein product: CASSLGSSGNTIYF.

V gene TRBV6-2 or TRBV6-3 combines with J gene TRBJ2-7; 8 nucleotides agree with TRBD1. The germline V gene encodes CDR1 MNHEY and CDR2 SVGEGT. The CDR3 loop spans 15 amino acids. Trimming at V came to 6 bases and at J to 0 bases, leaving 7 bases not matched to a gene. CDR3 nucleotides: TGTGCCAGCAGCACGACAGGGGATAGCTCCTACGAGCAGTACTTC. The encoded protein is CASSTTGDSSYEQYF.

The genes are TRBV11-1 and TRBJ2-5, with 8 bases lining up with TRBD2. This CDR3 is built from 15 residues. V was pared by 3 bases and J by 1 base, with 4 bases of the junction left unmatched. Per the germline V gene, CDR1 is SGHAT and CDR2 is FQDESV (reference sequence). The CDR3 nucleotides are TGTGCCAGCAGCTTGCAGCGGGGGACCCAAGAGACCCAGTACTTC. The encoded protein is CASSLQRGTQETQYF.

This chain links TRBV19 with TRBJ1-2; D unresolved. The V end lost 7 bases, the J end lost 0 bases, and 12 bases lay between the germline ends. The CDR3 runs 14 residues. Germline V gene lookup returns CDR1 LNHDA and CDR2 SQIVND (reference sequence). The CDR3, as DNA: TGTGCCAGTACTGATCCCGGGCCTAACTATGGCTACACCTTC. Translation: CASTDPGPNYGYTF.

The chain uses TRBV11-2 and TRBJ2-5; D unclear. The CDR3 is made up of 13 amino acids. With 1 base removed from V and 4 bases from J, the gap between germline ends came to 7 bases. The germline CDR1 and CDR2 sequences are SGHAT and FQNNGV. The CDR3 protein is CASSLGSRETQYF. In DNA form, the CDR3 reads TGTGCCAGCAGCTTAGGATCTCGAGAGACCCAGTACTTC. Full variable domain (remainder filled in from reference TRBV11-2 and TRBJ2-5): EAGVAQSPRYKIIEKRQSVAFWCNPISGHATLYWYQQILGQGPKLLIQFQNNGVVDDSQLPKDRFSAERLKGVDSTLKIQPAKLEDSAVYLCASSLGSRETQYFGPGTRLLVL.

Of note for this clone: The DNA is left out, because the CDR3 cannot be placed on it with certainty; the CDR3 is given as TCRdb lists it. The chain links TRBV12-5 to TRBJ2-7; the table's D call TRBD1 went unverified against the DNA. From its first to its last residue, the CDR3 has 19 amino acids. Per germline, CDR1 LGHNT and CDR2 FRNRAP. CDR3 sequence: CASGLVSGPGQAISYEQYF.

V gene TRBV7-2 combines with J gene TRBJ2-2; the match to TRBD2 covers 7 bases. Germline values: CDR1 SGHTA, CDR2 FQGNSA. There are 16 residues in the CDR3. V was clipped by 2 bases and J by 3 bases; unmatched bases: 6. DNA for the CDR3: TGTGCCAGCAGCTTAATGAGCGGGGTGGACACCGGGGAGCTGTTTTTT. Residues: CASSLMSGVDTGELFF. Full variable domain (missing parts from reference TRBV7-2 and TRBJ2-2): GAGVSQSPSNKVTEKGKDVELRCDPISGHTALYWYRQSLGQGLEFLIYFQGNSAPDKSGLPSDRFSAERTGGSVSTLTIQRTQQEDSAVYLCASSLMSGVDTGELFFGEGSRLTVL.

This clone was observed a few times. The rearrangement joins TRBV6-1 to TRBJ1-3; tentative D call: TRBD1 (6 bases). CDR3 size: 12 residues. V was shortened by 2 bases and J by 15 bases, with 14 bases between the two germline ends. Germline values: CDR1 MNHNS, CDR2 SASEGT. For the CDR3, the DNA is TGTGCCAGCAGTGAATCAAGAACAGGGAAATATTTT. This codes for CASSESRTGKYF.